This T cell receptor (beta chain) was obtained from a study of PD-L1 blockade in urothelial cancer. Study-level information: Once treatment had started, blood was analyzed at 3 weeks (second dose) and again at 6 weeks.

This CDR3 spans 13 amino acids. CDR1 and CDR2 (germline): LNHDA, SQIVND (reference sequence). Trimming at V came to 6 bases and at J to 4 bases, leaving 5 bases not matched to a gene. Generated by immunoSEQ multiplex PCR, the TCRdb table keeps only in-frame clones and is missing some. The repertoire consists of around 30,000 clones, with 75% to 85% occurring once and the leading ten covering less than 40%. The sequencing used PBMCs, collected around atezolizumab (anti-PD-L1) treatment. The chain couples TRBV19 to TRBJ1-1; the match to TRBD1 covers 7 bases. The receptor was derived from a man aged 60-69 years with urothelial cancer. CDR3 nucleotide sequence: TGTGCCAGTAGGGAGACAGGGTTCACTGAAGCTTTCTTT. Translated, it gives CASRETGFTEAFF.